This T cell receptor beta chain came from a study of blood T cell repertoires in COVID-19. Study overall: Some COVID-19 samples were acute and others convalescent; all came from the United States, Italy and Spain. T cells, B-cell-depleted T cells, or PBMCs provided the cDNA or gDNA that served as material.

The CDR3 loop spans 13 amino acids. V lost 2 bases and J lost 3, with 7 bases in between. In germline, CDR1 is SGHVS, CDR2 FQNEAQ. The assay was immunoSEQ multiplex PCR, and TCRdb's table has in-frame clones only and misses some. The sample holds hundreds of thousands of clones; around 80% are singletons and the top ten take 5%. Clinical histories supplied by participants themselves formed the basis of cohort assignment. Contact with a PCR-confirmed or clinician-diagnosed COVID-19 case occurred within 2 weeks of entry. This chain joins TRBV7-8 and TRBJ1-1; D uncertain. Sequencing was carried out using PBMCs or T cells enriched from blood (not recorded which). The receptor's source is a man in his forties who had been exposed to COVID-19. The CDR3 DNA sequence: TGTGCCAGCAGCTTATTGCGGGACACTGAAGCTTTCTTT. This sequence encodes CASSLLRDTEAFF.